The 14 T cell receptor beta chains below all came from one sample that was sequenced in a study of cytomegalovirus exposure and HLA in healthy donors. The data were produced by immunoSEQ multiplex PCR, yet TCRdb's version contains in-frame clones alone and is incomplete. The table has over 60,000 clones, roughly 95% seen once. The sequenced sample was PBMCs. All receptors derive from a woman between 18 and 29 years old in good health and CMV-seropositive.

This clone has just a few counts. J is TRBJ2-1 and V is TRBV21-1; the tabulated D call, TRBD2, remains unverified against the DNA. TRBV21-1 counts as a pseudogene. This CDR3 has 14 residues. The CDR3 loop is CASGLSGRYGEQFF. CDR3 DNA sequence: TGTGCCAGCGGCTTGAGCGGGAGATATGGTGAGCAGTTCTTC.

The chain couples TRBV2 to TRBJ2-1; a weak D match, TRBD2 (6 bases). CDR3 length: 14 amino acids. Trimming cost V 4 bases and J 4 bases, with 11 bases left between them. Germline CDR1 is SNHLY and CDR2 is FYNNEI. The CDR3 region is CASSGSGSYNEQFF. CDR3 DNA sequence: TGTGCCAGCAGTGGAAGCGGGTCTTACAATGAGCAGTTCTTC.

This chain connects TRBV10-3 to TRBJ1-2; TRBD1 is a possible D gene (5 bases). This CDR3 contains 12 residues. V lost 5 bases, J lost 6 bases, and 10 bases lay in between. Per the germline V gene, CDR1 is ENHRY and CDR2 is SYGVKD. CDR3 DNA sequence: TGTGCCATCAGTCAGGGTAAAGATGGCTACACCTTC. Its translation is CAISQGKDGYTF.

This sequence joins TRBV7-6 and TRBJ2-3; 9 positions match TRBD2. V lost 5 bases, J lost 0 bases, and 3 bases stayed unmatched. Germline assignment: CDR1 SGHVS and CDR2 FNYEAQ. This CDR3 is built from 15 residues. The CDR3 is CASSETSGSTDTQYF. CDR3 coding DNA: TGTGCCAGCAGCGAGACTAGCGGAAGCACAGATACGCAGTATTTT.

The gene calls are TRBV28 and TRBJ2-7; TRBD1 aligns across 7 bases. J lost 6 bases, V lost 6 bases, and 11 bases had no gene match. Germline V gives CDR1 MDHEN, CDR2 SYDVKM. The CDR3 extends over 14 amino acids. CDR3 sequence: CASSPTGALSEQYF. For the CDR3, the DNA is TGTGCCAGCAGCCCAACAGGGGCACTAAGCGAGCAGTACTTC.

The chain uses TRBV7-6 and TRBJ2-7, with 8 bases matching TRBD2. V was pared by 1 base and J by 4 bases, with 6 bases of the junction left unmatched. CDR1 and CDR2 (germline): SGHVS, FNYEAQ. The CDR3 loop spans 15 amino acids. DNA of the CDR3: TGTGCCAGCAGCTTAGGGCCACTAGCGGTTTACGAGCAGTACTTC. The encoded protein is CASSLGPLAVYEQYF.

The rearrangement joins TRBV19 to TRBJ1-3; no definite D call. CDR1 is LNHDA, CDR2 SQIVND, per germline (reference sequence). This CDR3 contains 15 residues. V lost 0 bases and J lost 5, with 11 bases in between. CDR3 protein: CASSIDRRRRNTIYF. The CDR3 DNA reads as TGTGCCAGTAGTATAGACAGGCGTAGGAGAAACACCATATATTTT. The whole variable domain, filled in from reference TRBV19 and TRBJ1-3, reads DGGITQSPKYLFRKEGQNVTLSCEQNLNHDAMYWYRQDPGQGLRLIYYSQIVNDFQKGDIAEGYSVSREKKESFPLTVTSAQKNPTAFYLCASSIDRRRRNTIYFGEGSWLTVV.

The rearrangement joins TRBV30 to TRBJ2-7; TRBD2 matches 11 bases. CDR3 length: 14 residues. V lost 2 bases and J lost 2; bases outside the gene matches: 2. Germline loops: CDR1 GTSNPN, CDR2 SVGIG (reference sequence). The CDR3 sequence: CAWSSTSGAYEQYF. In DNA, the CDR3 is TGTGCCTGGAGTTCGACTAGCGGGGCCTACGAGCAGTACTTC. The full variable domain, its missing parts supplied by reference TRBV30 and TRBJ2-7, is SQTIHQWPATLVQPVGSPLSLECTVEGTSNPNLYWYRQAAGRGLQLLFYSVGIGQISSEVPQNLSASRPQDRQFILSSKKLLLSDSGFYLCAWSSTSGAYEQYFGPGTRLTVT.

The chain combines TRBV6-5 with TRBJ2-1, with 16 bases matching TRBD2. J gave up 10 bases and V 4 bases, and 7 bases lay outside the gene matches. This CDR3 region has 16 residues. Germline V gives CDR1 MNHEY, CDR2 SVGAGI. In DNA form, the CDR3 reads TGTGCCAGCAGTTCAGGGACTAGCGGGAGGGCAGGGGAGCAGTTCTTC. This encodes CASSSGTSGRAGEQFF.

This clone was recorded once. This rearrangement joins TRBV18 to TRBJ2-3, with TRBD1 identical over 11 bases. The V segment lost 6 bases and the J segment 4 bases; nucleotides outside the gene matches: 6. The germline V gene has CDR1 KGHSH and CDR2 LQKENI. CDR3 size: 15 residues. CDR3 in DNA: TGTGCCAGCTCCGTTCGGACAGGGGGCGCAGATACGCAGTATTTT. Translated: CASSVRTGGADTQYF.

This clone has only one observation. This chain links TRBV7-2 with TRBJ1-2, with D maybe TRBD1 (6 bases). The CDR3 sequence is 13 residues long. Between the trimmed V and J ends, which lost 1 base and 6 bases, there was a span of 9 bases. Germline V CDR1 and CDR2: SGHTA, FQGNSA. This chain's CDR3 is CASSLGTVHGYTF. The CDR3 coding sequence is TGTGCCAGCAGCTTAGGGACAGTGCATGGCTACACCTTC. Variable domain in full (rest from reference TRBV7-2 and TRBJ1-2): GAGVSQSPSNKVTEKGKDVELRCDPISGHTALYWYRQSLGQGLEFLIYFQGNSAPDKSGLPSDRFSAERTGGSVSTLTIQRTQQEDSAVYLCASSLGTVHGYTFGSGTRLTVV.

CDR3 DNA: TGTGCCAGCAGCCAAGATCAACTAGCGGGAGTGTATGAGCAGTTCTTC. This sequence encodes CASSQDQLAGVYEQFF. This chain links TRBV4-2 with TRBJ2-1; 11 nucleotides agree with TRBD2. The trim removed 0 bases at V and 8 bases at J, leaving 6 bases unmatched. The germline V gene encodes CDR1 LGHNA and CDR2 YNFKEQ. CDR3 length: 16 residues.

The rearrangement uses TRBV25-1 and TRBJ1-4, with D possibly being TRBD1 (5 bases). Germline CDR1 reads MGHDK; CDR2 reads SYGVNS. This CDR3 spans 15 amino acids. The V end was cut by 1 base, the J end by 5 bases, with 11 bases between. CDR3 region: CASSEWGLQNEKLFF. The CDR3, as DNA: TGTGCCAGCAGTGAATGGGGACTCCAGAATGAAAAACTGTTTTTT. The variable domain in full, with the rest retrieved from reference TRBV25-1 and TRBJ1-4, is EADIYQTPRYLVIGTGKKITLECSQTMGHDKMYWYQQDPGMELHLIHYSYGVNSTEKGDLSSESTVSRIRTEHFPLTLESARPSHTSQYLCASSEWGLQNEKLFFGSGTQLSVL.

The CDR3 bases are TGTGCCAGCAGCCCTCCCCGGGGCTACAATGAGCAGTTCTTC. Translated, it gives CASSPPRGYNEQFF. V usage is TRBV9 and J usage is TRBJ2-1; D is possibly TRBD2 (5 bases). The CDR3 runs to 14 residues. V was shortened by 4 bases and J by 3 bases, with 11 bases between the two germline ends. CDR1 is SGDLS, CDR2 YYNGEE, per germline.